This entry lists 4 T cell receptor beta chains sequenced from one sample in a study of blood T cell repertoires in COVID-19. Assay: immunoSEQ multiplex PCR; the TCRdb copy retains only in-frame clones and omits some. This sample has around 280,000 clones, with around nine tenths found just once. Material: PBMCs or T cells enriched from blood (not recorded which). The receptors derive from a middle-aged woman who had recovered from COVID-19.

The V gene is TRBV4-3, the J gene TRBJ1-5; 10 nucleotides agree with TRBD1. The CDR3 is made up of 15 amino acids. V shed 1 base, J shed 6 bases, and the junction held 3 bases outside the gene matches. CDR1 and CDR2 from the germline V gene are LGHNA and YSLEER. CDR3 in amino acids: CASSQGTGGGQPQHF. For the CDR3, the DNA is TGCGCCAGCAGCCAAGGGACAGGGGGGGGTCAGCCCCAGCATTTT.

The CDR3: CASSPRTSGSETQYF. CDR3 bases: TGTGCCAGCAGCCCCCGGACTAGCGGGTCAGAGACCCAGTACTTC. The chain combines TRBV7-8 with TRBJ2-5; TRBD2 aligns across 11 bases. Germline lookup yields CDR1 SGHVS and CDR2 FQNEAQ. CDR3 length: 15 amino acids. Trimming removed 5 bases from V and 4 bases from J; junction bases left unmatched: 6.

CDR3 amino acids: CASSLGPQAQYF. CDR3 coding DNA: TGTGCCAGCAGCTTAGGGCCCCAGGCGCAGTACTTC. The rearrangement uses TRBV7-8 and TRBJ2-7, with no clear D. This CDR3 comprises 12 residues. Trimming removed 1 base from V and 9 bases from J, with 10 bases in between. The germline CDR1 and CDR2 sequences are SGHVS and FQNEAQ.

The rearrangement joins TRBV28 to TRBJ2-2, with D perhaps TRBD2 (5 bases). V was clipped by 6 bases and J by 5 bases, with 16 bases between them. The CDR3 covers 15 residues. CDR1 and CDR2 from the germline V gene are MDHEN and SYDVKM. The CDR3 DNA sequence: TGTGCCAGCAGCCCCTCAGATTGGAGGACCGGGGAGCTGTTTTTT. This translates into CASSPSDWRTGELFF.